The rows below give T cell receptor beta chains drawn from one sample of a study of human T cells and chemical hapten exposure. TCRdb itself ran the 5' RACE reads through MiXCR, one entry per CDR3 protein. The sample includes about 81,000 distinct CDR3 sequences, approximately 7.7% seen only once; the top ten take approximately 2.3%. The origin of the receptors is a male donor in good health. CDR3s include the opening cysteine and the closing phenylalanine or tryptophan. The order of the fields is D gene, J gene, clone size, V gene, CDR3 protein, CDR3 DNA. A D gene is named only where the DNA matches it firmly. For some rows the clone size is stated as once, few or many, or as a class when expanded; others skip it.

TRBD1 TRBJ1-5 many TRBV6-5 CASSRQGKNQPQHF TGTGCCAGCAGTAGACAGGGTAAAAATCAGCCCCAGCATTTT
. TRBJ1-5 few TRBV2 CASTPIQENNQPQHF TGTGCCAGCACTCCGATCCAGGAGAACAATCAGCCCCAGCATTTT
. TRBJ1-1 many TRBV29-1 CSVDGGSAEAFF TGCAGCGTTGATGGAGGGTCGGCTGAAGCTTTCTTT
. TRBJ1-4 few TRBV12-3/TRBV12-4 CASSKPGTLEKLFF TGTGCCAGCAGTAAGCCCGGGACCCTTGAAAAACTGTTTTTT
. TRBJ2-7 . TRBV4-1 CASSQAPTASYEQYF TGCGCCAGCAGCCAAGCCCCGACAGCCTCCTACGAGCAGTACTTC
TRBD1 TRBJ1-4 . TRBV20-1 CSAGTEGARGEKLFF TGCAGTGCAGGAACCGAGGGGGCCAGAGGTGAAAAACTGTTTTTT
. TRBJ2-1 many TRBV4-2 CASSQDWRPTNNEQFF TGTGCCAGCAGCCAAGATTGGAGGCCGACAAACAATGAGCAGTTCTTC
TRBD2 TRBJ2-3 many TRBV29-1 CSVGGTSGQTTTSTDTQYF TGCAGCGTTGGTGGGACTAGCGGGCAAACGACCACTAGCACAGATACGCAGTATTTT
. TRBJ2-1 many TRBV7-2 CASSLGDNEQFF TGTGCCAGCAGCTTAGGGGACAATGAGCAGTTCTTC
TRBD2 TRBJ2-7 many TRBV10-3 CAISESVPSQEGGLAGGDYEQYF TGTGCCATCAGTGAGTCAGTCCCGAGCCAGGAAGGAGGACTAGCGGGGGGGGACTACGAGCAGTACTTC
. TRBJ1-5 . TRBV2 CASSEALTDSNQPQHF TGTGCCAGCAGTGAAGCCCTCACCGATAGCAATCAGCCCCAGCATTTT
. TRBJ2-5 few TRBV7-2 CASSPDSHRETQYF TGTGCCAGCAGCCCGGACAGCCACCGAGAGACCCAGTACTTC
. TRBJ2-1 . TRBV21-1 CASSKEGANEQFF TGTGCCAGCAGCAAAGAAGGGGCCAATGAGCAGTTCTTC
. TRBJ2-1 many TRBV29-1 CSVAGQLYNEQFF TGCAGCGTTGCGGGACAACTTTACAATGAGCAGTTCTTC
TRBD1 TRBJ2-1 . TRBV2 CASSEWDRGANEQFF TGTGCCAGCAGTGAATGGGACAGGGGAGCCAATGAGCAGTTCTTC
. TRBJ2-2 . TRBV19 CASLDRTRVNTGELFF TGTGCCAGCTTAGATAGGACAAGGGTGAACACCGGGGAGCTGTTTTTT
TRBD1 TRBJ1-6 few TRBV7-9 CASSEGTGQGNSPLHF TGTGCCAGCAGCGAAGGCACGGGACAGGGTAATTCACCCCTCCACTTT
. TRBJ1-5 few TRBV19 CASSIDQKGPLNQPQHF TGTGCCAGTAGTATAGATCAAAAGGGCCCCCTCAATCAGCCCCAGCATTTT
TRBD1 TRBJ1-5 . TRBV5-6 CASTLGQGLDQPQHF TGTGCCAGCACGCTTGGACAGGGGTTGGATCAGCCCCAGCATTTT
TRBD2 TRBJ2-5 few TRBV20-1 CSARVASGSTETQYF TGCAGTGCTAGAGTGGCTAGCGGGAGTACTGAGACCCAGTACTTC
. TRBJ1-1 . TRBV11-2 CAIRPRGEAFF TGTGCTATCCGGCCCAGGGGAGAAGCTTTCTTT
TRBD2 TRBJ2-1 many TRBV5-1 CASSLGLAGDSYNEQFF TGCGCCAGCAGCCTGGGACTAGCGGGAGACTCCTACAATGAGCAGTTCTTC
. TRBJ2-7 many TRBV18 CASSPGHEQYF TGTGCCAGCTCACCGGGTCACGAGCAGTACTTC
TRBD1 TRBJ2-1 few TRBV4-3 CASSQVGTGGRDEQFF TGCGCCAGCAGCCAAGTAGGGACAGGGGGCCGGGATGAGCAGTTCTTC
. TRBJ1-3 . TRBV12-3/TRBV12-4 CASSLALPGNTIYF TGTGCCAGCAGTTTAGCGCTCCCCGGAAACACCATATATTTT
. TRBJ2-2 many TRBV29-1 CSVRRRPTGGELFF TGCAGCGTCCGAAGGAGGCCAACAGGAGGGGAGCTGTTTTTT
. TRBJ2-2 many TRBV6-5 CASRNVGRATGELFF TGTGCCAGCAGGAACGTCGGCAGGGCGACCGGGGAGCTGTTTTTT
. TRBJ1-2 many TRBV12-3/TRBV12-4 CASSGTGPKNVYGYTF TGTGCCAGCAGTGGGACCGGGCCCAAGAACGTCTATGGCTACACCTTC
TRBD1 TRBJ1-5 few TRBV7-2 CASSLWTGGEQPQHF TGTGCCAGCAGCTTATGGACAGGGGGCGAACAGCCCCAGCATTTT
TRBD1 TRBJ1-2 few TRBV16 CASSPGGQGAYGYTF TGTGCCAGCAGCCCTGGCGGACAGGGGGCCTATGGCTACACCTTC
TRBD1 TRBJ1-3 . TRBV6-5 CASSVTGTGGNTIYF TGTGCCAGCAGTGTGACCGGGACAGGGGGAAACACCATATATTTT
. TRBJ2-7 few TRBV7-2 CASSLFTEAHEQYF TGTGCCAGCAGCTTGTTTACCGAGGCTCACGAGCAGTACTTC
. TRBJ1-1 many TRBV10-1 CASSEAGSTEAFF TGCGCCAGCAGCGAGGCCGGGAGCACTGAAGCTTTCTTT
TRBD1 TRBJ2-7 few TRBV6-2/TRBV6-3 CASTSDRASYEQYF TGTGCCAGCACCTCCGACAGGGCGTCCTACGAGCAGTACTTC
TRBD1 TRBJ1-3 . TRBV29-1 CSVEDRTGAGNTIYF TGCAGCGTTGAAGATCGTACAGGGGCTGGAAACACCATATATTTT
. TRBJ2-1 many TRBV7-2 CASSLASGLPYNEQFF TGTGCCAGCAGCTTAGCGTCGGGGCTACCCTACAATGAGCAGTTCTTC
. TRBJ2-3 many TRBV5-1 CASSLAGPPTTDTQYF TGCGCCAGCAGCTTGGCAGGGCCCCCGACCACAGATACGCAGTATTTT
TRBD2 TRBJ2-1 many TRBV14 CASSGRLAGESKFF TGTGCCAGCAGCGGACGACTAGCGGGAGAAAGCAAGTTCTTC
. TRBJ1-4 few TRBV6-1 CASSETTGGNEKLFF TGTGCCAGCAGTGAAACGACGGGAGGCAATGAAAAACTGTTTTTT
. TRBJ2-7 few TRBV5-5 CASSLGGGRPYEQYF TGTGCCAGCAGCTTGGGGGGCGGCCGCCCCTACGAGCAGTACTTC
. TRBJ1-4 many TRBV28 CASSLYLEKLFF TGTGCCAGCAGTTTGTACCTTGAAAAACTGTTTTTT
. TRBJ2-7 . TRBV2 CASSETAVSYEQYF TGTGCCAGCAGTGAGACAGCGGTATCCTACGAGCAGTACTTC
TRBD1 TRBJ1-5 many TRBV7-6 CASSLGQGDNQPQHF TGTGCCAGCAGCTTAGGACAGGGAGACAATCAGCCCCAGCATTTT
. TRBJ2-7 . TRBV20-1 CSARVVSAAGEQYF TGCAGTGCTAGAGTAGTTAGCGCCGCGGGGGAGCAGTACTTC
. TRBJ2-7 . TRBV30 CAWSGGPSRYEQYF TGTGCCTGGAGTGGGGGACCGAGCCGTTACGAGCAGTACTTC
. TRBJ1-2 many TRBV19 CASSPDSYYGYTF TGTGCCAGTAGCCCTGACAGTTACTATGGCTACACCTTC
TRBD1 TRBJ1-6 many TRBV20-1 CSARTDRIYNSPLHF TGCAGTGCTAGGACGGACAGGATCTATAATTCACCCCTCCACTTT
TRBD1 TRBJ1-2 few TRBV25-1 CASRPSTGTGVYGYTF TGTGCCAGCAGGCCGTCCACCGGGACAGGAGTCTATGGCTACACCTTC
. TRBJ2-1 . TRBV14 CASSQGDRDEFF TGTGCCAGCAGCCAGGGGGACCGGGACGAGTTCTTC
TRBD1 TRBJ2-7 many TRBV11-3 CASSPRQGQHEQYF TGTGCCAGCAGCCCGCGACAGGGCCAGCACGAGCAGTACTTC
. TRBJ1-5 many TRBV18 CASSRGTAVGSNQPQHF TGTGCCAGCTCCCGCGGGACCGCCGTGGGGAGCAATCAGCCCCAGCATTTT
. TRBJ1-6 many TRBV12-3/TRBV12-4 CASRPGGGNNSPLHF TGTGCCAGCAGACCTGGGGGGGGGAATAATTCACCCCTCCACTTT